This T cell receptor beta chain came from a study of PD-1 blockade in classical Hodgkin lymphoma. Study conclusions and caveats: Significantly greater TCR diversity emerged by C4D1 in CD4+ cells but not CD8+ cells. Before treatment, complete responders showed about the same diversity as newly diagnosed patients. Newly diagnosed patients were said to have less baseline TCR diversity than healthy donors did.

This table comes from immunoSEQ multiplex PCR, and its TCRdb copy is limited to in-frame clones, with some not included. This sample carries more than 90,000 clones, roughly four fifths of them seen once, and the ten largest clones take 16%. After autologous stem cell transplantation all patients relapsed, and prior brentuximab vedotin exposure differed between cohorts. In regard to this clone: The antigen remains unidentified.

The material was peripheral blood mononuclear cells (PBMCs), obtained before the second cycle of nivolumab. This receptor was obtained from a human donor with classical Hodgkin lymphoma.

The CDR3 nucleotides are TGTGCCAGCAGTGCGGGATACGAGCAGTACTTC. It yields the protein CASSAGYEQYF. J is TRBJ2-7 and V is TRBV2; D is possibly TRBD2 (5 bases). Germline CDR1 SNHLY, CDR2 FYNNEI. The CDR3 loop spans 11 amino acids. The V end lost 4 bases, the J end lost 4 bases, and 5 bases lay between the germline ends.